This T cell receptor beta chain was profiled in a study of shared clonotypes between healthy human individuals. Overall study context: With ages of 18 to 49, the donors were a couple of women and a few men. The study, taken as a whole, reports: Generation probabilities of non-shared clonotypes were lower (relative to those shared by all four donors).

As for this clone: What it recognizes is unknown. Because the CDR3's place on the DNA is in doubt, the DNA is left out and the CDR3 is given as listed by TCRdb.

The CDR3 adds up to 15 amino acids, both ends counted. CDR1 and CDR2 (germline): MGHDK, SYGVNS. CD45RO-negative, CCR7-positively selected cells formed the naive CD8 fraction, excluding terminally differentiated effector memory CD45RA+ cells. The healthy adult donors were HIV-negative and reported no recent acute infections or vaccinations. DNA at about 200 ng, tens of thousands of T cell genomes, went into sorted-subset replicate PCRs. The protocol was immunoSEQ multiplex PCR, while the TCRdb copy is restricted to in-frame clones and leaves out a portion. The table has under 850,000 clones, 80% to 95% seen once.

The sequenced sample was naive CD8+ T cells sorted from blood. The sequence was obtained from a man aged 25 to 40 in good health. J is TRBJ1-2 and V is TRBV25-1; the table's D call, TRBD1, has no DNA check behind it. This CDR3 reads CASSEFGQGRYDYTF.